The 20 T cell receptor beta chains listed next were all sequenced from one sample in a study of Ad26.COV2.S vaccination and SARS-CoV-2 variants. TCRdb's copy holds only in-frame clones and misses some; the assay was immunoSEQ multiplex PCR. The repertoire holds about 420,000 clones, with over 75% as singletons. This sample's treatment: roughly 19 received Ad26.COV2.S at low or high dose, single or two shots; several received placebo; per-sample allocation not given. The samples date from day 63 after the first vaccine or placebo injection. The sample consisted of peripheral blood, taken in a trial of Ad26.COV2.S vaccine versus placebo. Source of these receptors: a person between 18 and 65 years old who received the Ad26.COV2.S COVID-19 vaccine or a placebo.

The chain's CDR3 is CASRWTGSYGYTF. CDR3 DNA sequence: TGTGCCAGCCGGTGGACAGGGAGTTATGGCTACACCTTC. This chain connects TRBV14 to TRBJ1-2; 8 positions match TRBD1. Trimming at V came to 8 bases and at J to 5 bases, leaving 7 bases not matched to a gene. The CDR3 totals 13 residues. Germline V CDR1 and CDR2: SGHDN, FVKESK. Drawing the rest from reference TRBV14 and TRBJ1-2, the complete variable domain is EAGVTQFPSHSVIEKGQTVTLRCDPISGHDNLYWYRRVMGKEIKFLLHFVKESKQDESGMPNNRFLAERTGGTYSTLKVQPAELEDSGVYFCASRWTGSYGYTFGSGTRLTVV.

Worth noting for this clone: The sample contains more than one DNA sequence encoding this CDR3. The J gene is TRBJ2-3, the V gene TRBV9; D gene ambiguous. Germline-derived CDR1 and CDR2 are SGDLS and YYNGEE. This CDR3 spans 14 amino acids. Trimming left V 1 base short and J 0 bases short, with 6 bases between. The CDR3 coding sequence is TGTGCCAGCAGCGTATCAGGAAGCACAGATACGCAGTATTTT. Protein sequence: CASSVSGSTDTQYF.

This sequence joins TRBV27 and TRBJ2-7, with TRBD1 matching 9 bases. The CDR3 loop spans 15 amino acids. V gave up 2 bases and J gave up 5 bases; unmatched junction bases: 7. Germline values: CDR1 MNHEY, CDR2 SMNVEV (reference sequence). The CDR3 DNA follows: TGTGCCAGCAGTTTAACCGGGACAGGGTTCCACGAGCAGTACTTC. It is translated as CASSLTGTGFHEQYF.

This chain joins TRBV7-3 and TRBJ2-1, with 9 bases identical to TRBD2. Germline V gene data show CDR1 as SGHTA and CDR2 as FQGTGA. The CDR3 consists of 17 residues. After removal of 3 bases from V and 2 bases from J, the junction contained 8 bases not matched to a gene. The CDR3, as DNA: TGTGCCAGCAGCTTGGTGCGATTAGCGGGGGCCTACAATGAGCAGTTCTTC. It specifies CASSLVRLAGAYNEQFF.

The V and J genes are TRBV5-6 and TRBJ2-3; no reliable D call. The V end lost 6 bases, the J end lost 6 bases, and 17 bases lay between the germline ends. There are 14 residues in the CDR3. Germline values: CDR1 SGHDT, CDR2 YYEEEE. CDR3 residues: CASTYLGLEDTQYF. In nucleotides, the CDR3 is TGTGCCAGCACCTATCTCGGGCTCGAGGATACGCAGTATTTT.

This clone appeared a single time. V gene TRBV19 combines with J gene TRBJ2-1, with a tentative D call TRBD2 (5 bases). V lost 1 base and J lost 5, with 12 bases in between. From germline, CDR1 is LNHDA and CDR2 SQIVND (reference sequence). This CDR3 is built from 15 residues. DNA of the CDR3: TGTGCCAGTAGTATAGTCTTGGACTCACACAATGAGCAGTTCTTC. Protein: CASSIVLDSHNEQFF.

The V call is TRBV7-9, the J call TRBJ2-1, with D unclear. Looked up from germline, CDR1 is SEHNR and CDR2 is FQNEAQ (reference sequence). The CDR3 totals 17 residues. Trimming pared 0 bases from V and 1 base from J, leaving 13 bases between. The CDR3 DNA reads as TGTGCCAGCAGCTTAGCGTACTCAGATCGATCCTACAATGAGCAGTTCTTC. Its protein product is CASSLAYSDRSYNEQFF.

The gene calls are TRBV10-2 and TRBJ2-1; TRBD2 is a possible D gene (6 bases). V was shortened by 3 bases and J by 1 base, with 16 bases between the two germline ends. This CDR3 has 17 amino acids. Germline V gives CDR1 WSHSY, CDR2 SAAADI. CDR3 DNA: TGCGCCAGCAGTGATGGGTTCCGGGGGACTTCCTACAATGAGCAGTTCTTC. It specifies CASSDGFRGTSYNEQFF.

The chain is built from TRBV27 and TRBJ2-1, with TRBD1 matching over 11 bases. The CDR3 loop spans 17 amino acids. In germline, CDR1 is MNHEY, CDR2 SMNVEV (reference sequence). V shed 3 bases and J 3 bases; nucleotides not matched to a gene: 7. The CDR3 spells CASSFLRTGGYYNEQFF. In DNA, the CDR3 is TGTGCCAGCAGTTTCCTGCGGACAGGGGGCTACTACAATGAGCAGTTCTTC.

This clone appeared a single time. This sequence joins TRBV6-5 and TRBJ1-1; the match to TRBD1 covers 7 bases. The CDR3 runs 15 residues. V shed 2 bases, J shed 4 bases, and the junction held 7 bases outside the gene matches. Germline V gene sequence: CDR1 MNHEY, CDR2 SVGAGI. This chain's CDR3 is CASSYARQGGTEAFF. CDR3 DNA: TGTGCCAGCAGTTACGCCCGACAGGGAGGCACTGAAGCTTTCTTT.

The chain joins TRBV7-8 to TRBJ2-5; possibly TRBD1 or TRBD2 for D (5 bases each). The CDR3 is made up of 13 amino acids. The V end was cut by 7 bases, the J end by 2 bases, with 11 bases between. CDR1 is SGHVS and CDR2 is FQNEAQ in the germline V gene. CDR3 residues: CASNRDPQETQYF. CDR3 coding DNA: TGTGCCAGCAACCGGGACCCACAAGAGACCCAGTACTTC.

The chain recombines TRBV7-6 with TRBJ2-1; D perhaps matches TRBD2 (5 bases). The germline gives CDR1 SGHVS, CDR2 FNYEAQ. The V end was cut by 3 bases, the J end by 13 bases, with 13 bases between. The CDR3 is 12 amino acids. The CDR3, as DNA: TGTGCCAGCAGCTTTGGAGGTTTACGCCAGTTCTTC. Translated, it gives CASSFGGLRQFF.

The gene calls are TRBV7-9 and TRBJ2-7; D unresolved. CDR1 and CDR2 from the germline V gene are SEHNR and FQNEAQ (reference sequence). The CDR3 extends over 12 amino acids. The V gene lost 3 bases and the J gene lost 5 bases, with 8 bases spanning the gap. The CDR3 loop reads CASSFSVDEQYF. The DNA of the CDR3 is TGTGCCAGCAGCTTTAGTGTAGACGAGCAGTACTTC.

The CDR3 reads CASSLGTGLSANQPQHF. The CDR3 DNA reads TGTGCCAGCAGCTTGGGAACAGGGTTGTCGGCCAATCAGCCCCAGCATTTT. This chain joins TRBV5-8 and TRBJ1-5; D is possibly TRBD1 (6 bases). CDR1 SGHTS and CDR2 YDEGEE come from the germline V gene. The CDR3 spans 17 residues. Trimming removed 0 bases from V and 3 bases from J, with 16 bases in between.

Only one count was recorded for this clone. This sequence joins TRBV11-3 and TRBJ2-7, with D uncertain. V was cut by 3 bases and J by 3 bases, with 9 bases left in between. CDR1 and CDR2 (germline): SGHNT, YENEEA. The CDR3 consists of 13 residues. CDR3 in DNA: TGTGCCAGCAGCTTCCTGGACGGCTACGAGCAGTACTTC. This encodes CASSFLDGYEQYF.

The gene calls are TRBV19 and TRBJ1-2; D may be TRBD1 (5 bases). V lost 4 bases, J lost 1 base, and 13 bases lay in between. This CDR3 has 15 residues. The V gene's germline CDR1 is LNHDA and CDR2 SQIVND (reference sequence). The CDR3 reads CASSKVRDGNYGYTF. CDR3 nucleotides: TGTGCCAGTAGTAAGGTCAGGGATGGTAACTATGGCTACACCTTC.

This rearrangement joins TRBV6-5 to TRBJ2-3; 9 bases map to TRBD2. The V gene end was trimmed by 6 bases and the J gene end by 1 base; junction bases not matched to a gene: 2. Germline lookup yields CDR1 MNHEY and CDR2 SVGAGI. The CDR3 sequence is 14 residues long. CDR3 protein: CASSRGGGTDTQYF. In DNA form, the CDR3 reads TGTGCCAGCAGCCGCGGGGGGGGCACAGATACGCAGTATTTT.

This chain joins TRBV5-8 and TRBJ1-4; 7 bases match TRBD1. Losses at the gene ends were 0 bases for V and 7 bases for J; bases not matched to a gene: 6. Germline CDR1 SGHTS, CDR2 YDEGEE. The CDR3 spans 15 residues. CDR3 protein: CASSLVAGGGEKLFF. The CDR3 bases are TGTGCCAGCAGCTTGGTCGCAGGGGGAGGTGAAAAACTGTTTTTT.

This sequence joins TRBV12-3 or TRBV12-4 and TRBJ2-2; D not certain. The CDR3 covers 12 residues. V gave up 10 bases and J gave up 3 bases, with 9 bases separating them. CDR3 loop: CATQRDTGELFF. The CDR3 nucleotides are TGTGCCACCCAGAGAGACACCGGGGAGCTGTTTTTT.

This clone was picked up a small number of times. This chain uses TRBV5-6 with TRBJ1-4, with D possibly being TRBD1 (6 bases). The CDR3 is made up of 13 amino acids. Trimming shortened V by 9 bases and J by 6 bases, and 15 bases separated the two germline ends. In germline, CDR1 is SGHDT, CDR2 YYEEEE. This CDR3 reads CATKQGFDEKLFF. The DNA of the CDR3 is TGTGCCACAAAACAGGGTTTTGATGAAAAACTGTTTTTT. Complete variable domain (other parts from reference TRBV5-6 and TRBJ1-4): DAGVTQSPTHLIKTRGQQVTLRCSPKSGHDTVSWYQQALGQGPQFIFQYYEEEERQRGNFPDRFSGHQFPNYSSELNVNALLLGDSALYLCATKQGFDEKLFFGSGTQLSVL.